This entry lists 9 T cell receptor beta chains sequenced from one sample in a study of blood T cells in healthy people across ages. The use of a sample-barcoded 5' primer and a J-beta primer mix characterized a second PCR of about 6 to 11 cycles. Each CDR3 protein is one row after TCRdb ran MiXCR on the 5' RACE reads. Altogether around 1,000,000 distinct CDR3 sequences are present, around 25% being singletons, with the ten largest covering about 0.69%. A further study also used this sample, focusing on T cells of mothers and their children.

The sequencing sample was made of blood. All receptors derive from a girl aged 2 to 9 in good health.

There are many counts of this clonotype. This chain uses TRBV5-1 with TRBJ2-7, with TRBD1 identical over 8 bases. Germline trimming cut 0 bases from V and 6 bases from J; bases unmatched to any gene: 2. The germline V gene has CDR1 SGHRS and CDR2 YFSETQ. CDR3 length equals 13 residues. The CDR3 loop is CASSLGQGSEQYF. The CDR3 DNA is TGCGCCAGCAGCTTGGGACAGGGGAGCGAGCAGTACTTC. Complete variable domain (other parts from reference TRBV5-1 and TRBJ2-7): KAGVTQTPRYLIKTRGQQVTLSCSPISGHRSVSWYQQTPGQGLQFLFEYFSETQRNKGNFPGRFSGRQFSNSRSEMNVSTLELGDSALYLCASSLGQGSEQYFGPGTRLTVT.

A few counts support this clonotype. V usage is TRBV6-1 and J usage is TRBJ1-5; the match to TRBD1 covers 9 bases. Germline CDR1 reads MNHNS; CDR2 reads SASEGT. With 1 base clipped from V and 6 bases from J, the junction kept 7 bases outside the gene matches. CDR3 length: 16 residues. Here the CDR3 reads CASSEVGTGMGQPQHF. The CDR3 nucleotides are TGTGCCAGCAGTGAAGTTGGGACAGGGATGGGTCAGCCCCAGCATTTT.

There are a few counts of this clonotype. This sequence joins TRBV12-3 or TRBV12-4 and TRBJ1-1; D remains ambiguous. Trimming shortened V by 3 bases and J by 4 bases, and 9 bases separated the two germline ends. This CDR3 region has 13 residues. The CDR3 region is CASSFGRGTEAFF. CDR3 coding DNA: TGTGCCAGCAGTTTCGGACGGGGCACTGAAGCTTTCTTT.

This clonotype was picked up a small number of times. V usage is TRBV24-1 and J usage is TRBJ1-4, with D possibly being TRBD1 (5 bases). The germline V gene has CDR1 KGHDR and CDR2 SFDVKD. Between the trimmed V and J ends, which lost 5 bases and 0 bases, there was a span of 15 bases. The CDR3 extends over 17 amino acids. In DNA form, the CDR3 reads TGTGCCACCAGTGGGGGACGCGACGCGGCAACTAATGAAAAACTGTTTTTT. It codes for CATSGGRDAATNEKLFF.

The chain couples TRBV6-5 to TRBJ1-4, with D possibly being TRBD1 (6 bases). The V gene's germline CDR1 is MNHEY and CDR2 SVGAGI. This CDR3 comprises 14 residues. The V end was cut by 2 bases, the J end by 7 bases, with 11 bases between. The CDR3 coding sequence is TGTGCCAGCAGTTACAGGGGGTCTGGTGAAAAACTGTTTTTT. Its translation: CASSYRGSGEKLFF.

This clonotype was seen a handful of times. The V call is TRBV9, the J call TRBJ1-1; the match to TRBD1 covers 11 bases. CDR3 length equals 15 residues. The germline CDR1 and CDR2 sequences are SGDLS and YYNGEE. The ends lost 2 bases at V and 6 bases at J; junction bases unmatched: 6. CDR3: CASSVYGQGASEAFF. The CDR3 nucleotides are TGTGCCAGCAGCGTGTACGGACAGGGGGCGTCTGAAGCTTTCTTT.

This clonotype was seen a handful of times. The chain carries TRBV6-6 and TRBJ2-5, with TRBD1 matching 9 bases. This CDR3 region has 16 residues. Unmatched junction bases numbered 7, after V lost 0 bases and J lost 5 bases. Germline CDR1 MNHNY, CDR2 SVGAGI (reference sequence). DNA for the CDR3: TGTGCCAGCAGTTACTCAGTCACAGGGGGCGGGGAGACCCAGTACTTC. Its protein product is CASSYSVTGGGETQYF.

In its sample, this clonotype was seen a few times. V and J are TRBV28 and TRBJ1-1; D remains ambiguous. This CDR3 contains 13 residues. Trimming pared 5 bases from V and 11 bases from J, leaving 18 bases between. From germline, CDR1 is MDHEN and CDR2 SYDVKM. CDR3: CASSRTGPSEAFF. The CDR3, as DNA: TGTGCCAGCAGTCGGACCGGACCCTCGGAGGCTTTCTTT.

The J gene is TRBJ1-1, the V gene TRBV3-1; D remains ambiguous. Germline V gene sequence: CDR1 LGHDT, CDR2 YNNKEL (reference sequence). The CDR3 has 15 amino acids. V lost 0 bases and J 5 bases, leaving 13 bases between the germline ends. CDR3 DNA: TGTGCCAGCAGCCAAGACAAGGGTTCGAGGACTGAAGCTTTCTTT. Translation: CASSQDKGSRTEAFF.